This T cell receptor beta chain was sequenced in a study of blood T cell repertoires in COVID-19. Repertoires were generated with immunoSEQ multiplex PCR, while TCRdb's copy carries only in-frame clones and drops some. The data hold about 100,000 clones, with 80% to 95% observed a single time. The ends were cut back, 5 bases at V and 1 base at J, with 15 bases in the middle. CDR3 length: 16 residues. Per germline, CDR1 LGHNA and CDR2 YNFKEQ. The clonotype was recovered from a man in his 70s with acute or convalescent COVID-19. Sample: peripheral blood. The chain employs TRBV4-2 and TRBJ1-5; maybe TRBD1 (6 bases). The CDR3: CASSSGTSMSNQPQHF. Here the CDR3 DNA reads TGTGCCAGCAGCTCCGGGACATCCATGAGCAATCAGCCCCAGCATTTT.